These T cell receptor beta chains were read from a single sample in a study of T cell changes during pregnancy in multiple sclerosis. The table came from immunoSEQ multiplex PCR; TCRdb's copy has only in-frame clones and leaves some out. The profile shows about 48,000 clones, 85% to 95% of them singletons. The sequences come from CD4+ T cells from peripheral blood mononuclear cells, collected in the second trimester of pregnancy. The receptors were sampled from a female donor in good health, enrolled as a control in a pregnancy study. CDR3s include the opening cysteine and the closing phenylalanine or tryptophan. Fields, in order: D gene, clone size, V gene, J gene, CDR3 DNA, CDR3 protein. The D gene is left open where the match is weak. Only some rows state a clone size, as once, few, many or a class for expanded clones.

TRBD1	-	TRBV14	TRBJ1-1	TGTGCCAGCAGCCCTTGGACAGGTAGAATAGCTTTCTTT	CASSPWTGRIAFF
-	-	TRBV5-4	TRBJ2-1	TGTGCCAGCAGTCAAGACTCCGCTGAGCAGTTCTTC	CASSQDSAEQFF
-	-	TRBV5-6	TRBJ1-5	TGTGCCAGCAGCTTGGGGCCGGGAACTCAGCCCCAGCATTTT	CASSLGPGTQPQHF
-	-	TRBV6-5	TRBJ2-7	TGTGCCAGCAGTCCGACAGTTTACGAGCAGTACTTC	CASSPTVYEQYF
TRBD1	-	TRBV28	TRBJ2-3	TGTGCCAGGTTAACAGGGGGAGATACGCAGTATTTT	CARLTGGDTQYF
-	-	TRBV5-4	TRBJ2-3	TGTGCCAGCAGATCTAGCACAGATACGCAGTATTTT	CASRSSTDTQYF
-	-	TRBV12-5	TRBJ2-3	TGTGCTAGTGGCGCGGTCGGAAGCACAGATACGCAGTATTTT	CASGAVGSTDTQYF
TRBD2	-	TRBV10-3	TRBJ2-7	TGTGCCATCAGTGGGCGGGGGGGGGAAAAATCCTACGAGCAGTACTTC	CAISGRGGEKSYEQYF
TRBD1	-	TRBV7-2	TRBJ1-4	TGTGCCAGCAGCCATGACAGGGGTGGTGAAAAACTGTTTTTT	CASSHDRGGEKLFF
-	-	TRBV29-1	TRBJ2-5	TGCAGCGTTGTGGGCAGATTTAGAGAGACCCAGTACTTC	CSVVGRFRETQYF
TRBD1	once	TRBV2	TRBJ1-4	TGTGCCATCAATGCACCCGGACAGGGGAATGAAAAACTGTTTTTT	CAINAPGQGNEKLFF
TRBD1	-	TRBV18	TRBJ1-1	TGTGCCAGCTCACCCAACTGGGGACAGGAAGCTTTCTTT	CASSPNWGQEAFF
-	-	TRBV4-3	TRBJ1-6	TGCGCCAGCAGCCAAGATACGGGGAGGGGCGGTTCACCCCTCCACTTT	CASSQDTGRGGSPLHF
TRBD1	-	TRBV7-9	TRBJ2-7	TGTGCCAGCAGCGACAGGGGGAATTTCCACGAGCAGTACTTC	CASSDRGNFHEQYF
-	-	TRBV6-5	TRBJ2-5	TGTGCCAGCAGGGACACCAGGGTGGAGACCCAGTACTTC	CASRDTRVETQYF
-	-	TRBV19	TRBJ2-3	TGTGCCAGTAGTGACAAATCTAGCACAGATACGCAGTATTTT	CASSDKSSTDTQYF
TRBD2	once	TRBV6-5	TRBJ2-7	TGTGCCACCACCGGACTAGCGGGAGTAGGGGAGCAGTACTTC	CATTGLAGVGEQYF
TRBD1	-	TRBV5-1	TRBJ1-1	TGCGCCAGCAGCCCACAGGGGGATTTTTACGGGAACACTGAAGCTTTCTTT	CASSPQGDFYGNTEAFF
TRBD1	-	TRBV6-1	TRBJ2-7	TGTGCCAGCAGTGAGCAGGTGGGACAGGGGGGCGACGAGCAGTACTTC	CASSEQVGQGGDEQYF
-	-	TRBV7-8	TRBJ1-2	TGTGCCAGCAGAGGGGCGGGGGGCCACTATGGCTACACCTTC	CASRGAGGHYGYTF
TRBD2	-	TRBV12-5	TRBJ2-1	TGTGCTAGTGGTTCGGGCTGGACTAGCGGAATCGAGCAGTTCTTC	CASGSGWTSGIEQFF
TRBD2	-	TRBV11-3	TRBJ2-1	TGTGCCAGCAGCTTAAGGTCTAGCGGAGCCTACAATGAGCAGTTCTTC	CASSLRSSGAYNEQFF
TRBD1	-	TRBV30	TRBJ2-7	TGTGCCTGGTCTACCCACCTCACCGGGACAGCCGACTACGAGCAGTACTTC	CAWSTHLTGTADYEQYF
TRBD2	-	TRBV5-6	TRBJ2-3	TGTGCCAGCAGCGTCGCGGGGGTCGCGACGCAGTATTTT	CASSVAGVATQYF
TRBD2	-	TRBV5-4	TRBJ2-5	TGTGCCAGCAGCTTGGTCAGGCGGGAGCCAGAGACCCAGTACTTC	CASSLVRREPETQYF
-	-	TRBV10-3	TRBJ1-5	TGTGCCCCGGGGGGGACATTTAATCAGCCCCAGCATTTT	CAPGGTFNQPQHF
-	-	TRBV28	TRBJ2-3	TGTGCCAGCAGTCTCGCCAGGGGCCGCGATACGCAGTATTTT	CASSLARGRDTQYF
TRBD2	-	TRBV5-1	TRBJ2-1	TGCGCCAGCAGCTTGGCCTTAGGCGGGGGCAATGAGCAGTTCTTC	CASSLALGGGNEQFF
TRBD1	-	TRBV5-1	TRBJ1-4	TGCGCCAGCAGCCCTGGGGTCGGGACAGGGGTAGCTAATGAAAAACTGTTTTTT	CASSPGVGTGVANEKLFF